These T cell receptor beta chains were read from a single sample in a study of Ad26.COV2.S vaccination and SARS-CoV-2 variants. TCRdb keeps only in-frame clones here, not all; method: immunoSEQ multiplex PCR. This sample has fewer than 500,000 clones, with 90% found just once. The material sequenced was peripheral blood, taken in a trial of Ad26.COV2.S vaccine versus placebo. These receptors were obtained from a person between 18 and 65 years old who received the Ad26.COV2.S COVID-19 vaccine or a placebo. CDR3s include the opening cysteine and the closing phenylalanine or tryptophan. The D gene is left open where the match is weak. Where a row states a size, it is once, few, many or the class of an expanded clone; other rows omit it.

NA TRBD1 TRBJ1-4 TRBV7-9 CASSGQGATNEKLFF TGTGCCAGCAGCGGACAGGGGGCAACTAATGAAAAACTGTTTTTT
few NA TRBJ1-2 TRBV30 CAWSVGTNYGYTF TGTGCCTGGAGTGTAGGGACGAACTATGGCTACACCTTC
NA NA TRBJ1-6 TRBV5-1 CASSLTGQNNSPLHF TGCGCCAGCAGCCTAACAGGACAGAATAATTCACCCCTCCACTTT
NA TRBD1 TRBJ1-2 TRBV5-5 CASRQETGVNGYTF TGTGCCAGCAGACAAGAGACAGGGGTGAATGGCTACACCTTC
NA NA TRBJ1-4 TRBV19 CASRRDGATNEKLFF TGTGCCAGTAGACGGGACGGTGCAACTAATGAAAAACTGTTTTTT
NA NA TRBJ1-4 TRBV7-6 CASSLQGPREKLFF TGTGCCAGCAGCTTACAGGGGCCTCGTGAAAAACTGTTTTTT
NA NA TRBJ2-6 TRBV5-1 CASRGGAGSGANVLTF TGCGCCAGCAGAGGAGGGGCTGGCTCTGGGGCCAACGTCCTGACTTTC
NA TRBD1 TRBJ1-4 TRBV10-3 CAISGDRGDYNEKLFF TGTGCCATCAGTGGTGACAGGGGGGATTATAATGAAAAACTGTTTTTT
once NA TRBJ2-2 TRBV7-8 CASSFSGTTNTGELFF TGTGCCAGCAGCTTTAGTGGGACAACTAACACCGGGGAGCTGTTTTTT
NA TRBD1 TRBJ2-7 TRBV4-3 CASSQDLGTGQGYEQYF TGCGCCAGCAGCCAAGATCTTGGGACCGGACAGGGCTACGAGCAGTACTTC
NA NA TRBJ2-5 TRBV7-9 CATGPRETQYF TGTGCCACGGGGCCCCGGGAGACCCAGTACTTC
NA NA TRBJ2-5 TRBV6-1 CASSEWMWQVQETQYF TGTGCCAGCAGTGAATGGATGTGGCAAGTCCAAGAGACCCAGTACTTC
NA NA TRBJ1-6 TRBV7-9 CASTSEGPYNSPLHF TGTGCCAGCACCTCGGAAGGACCGTATAATTCACCCCTCCACTTT
NA NA TRBJ2-1 TRBV27 CASSRAMDEQFF TGTGCCAGCAGTCGAGCGATGGATGAGCAGTTCTTC
NA TRBD1 TRBJ2-1 TRBV11-2 CASSLRDRGYNEQFF TGTGCCAGCAGCTTGCGGGACAGGGGTTACAATGAGCAGTTCTTC
NA TRBD2 TRBJ2-5 TRBV28 CASSLSGGSAETQYF TGTGCCAGCAGTTTATCCGGCGGGAGTGCAGAGACCCAGTACTTC
NA TRBD2 TRBJ2-1 TRBV28 CASRQTGTSINNEQFF TGTGCCAGCAGACAAACCGGGACTAGTATAAACAATGAGCAGTTCTTC
NA NA TRBJ2-7 TRBV7-2 CASSLEATSYEQYF TGTGCCAGCAGCTTAGAGGCGACTTCCTACGAGCAGTACTTC
once NA TRBJ1-1 TRBV4-2 CASSLSGGNTEAFF TGTGCCAGCAGTCTTTCTGGGGGGAACACTGAAGCTTTCTTT
NA NA TRBJ2-1 TRBV7-9 CASSSLSELNNEQFF TGTGCCAGCAGCTCCCTCTCAGAGCTGAACAATGAGCAGTTCTTC
NA NA TRBJ2-5 TRBV27 CASGPGMETQYF TGTGCCAGCGGACCAGGGATGGAGACCCAGTACTTC
NA TRBD1 TRBJ2-1 TRBV7-6 CASSLVVGQGANEQFF TGTGCCAGCAGCTTAGTCGTAGGGCAGGGGGCAAATGAGCAGTTCTTC
NA TRBD1 TRBJ1-1 TRBV9 CASSVTDRADTEAFF TGTGCCAGCAGCGTAACGGACAGGGCTGACACTGAAGCTTTCTTT
NA TRBD2 TRBJ2-5 TRBV24-1 CATSDLSSGDQETQYF TGTGCCACCAGTGATTTGTCTAGCGGAGACCAAGAGACCCAGTACTTC
NA TRBD2 TRBJ2-7 TRBV6-6 CASSYREWGGYEQYF TGTGCCAGCAGTTACCGGGAATGGGGGGGCTACGAGCAGTACTTC
once NA TRBJ1-5 TRBV5-5 CASSLGAGGQPQHF TGTGCCAGCAGCTTGGGGGCCGGGGGTCAGCCCCAGCATTTT
NA NA TRBJ1-1 TRBV5-1 CASSSQLGGMNTEAFF TGCGCCAGCAGCTCCCAGCTTGGGGGGATGAACACTGAAGCTTTCTTT